These 9 T cell receptor beta chains were all obtained from the same sample, sequenced in a study of T cell responses to AZD1222 COVID-19 vaccine (TCRdb year 2021). This specimen's time point label, interpreted: about 28 days (+/-7) after the second vaccine dose. The library was obtained by the immunoSEQ multiplex PCR assay. Not all clones reach the TCRdb copy of this immuneACCESS table, which keeps in-frame sequences only. Checked studies attribute under half of the gap to unresolved V genes and leave the rest unexplained. The table for this sample lists more than 100,000 clones; under 95% of them were counted only once. The biggest ten clones account for 4% to 6% of the sample. The material was peripheral blood, obtained 28 days after the second AZD1222 dose. The receptors stem from an adult who received the AZD1222 COVID-19 vaccine.

This chain connects TRBV5-1 to TRBJ1-1, with D unresolved. V was cut by 0 bases and J by 0 bases, with 6 bases left in between. The CDR3 is 14 amino acids. Germline values: CDR1 SGHRS, CDR2 YFSETQ. CDR3 bases: TGCGCCAGCAGCTTGGGACTGATGAACACTGAAGCTTTCTTT. Encoded protein: CASSLGLMNTEAFF.

The chain links TRBV7-2 to TRBJ2-1; the D is unclear. With 1 base removed from V and 1 base from J, the gap between germline ends came to 8 bases. The CDR3 consists of 15 residues. Germline CDR1 is SGHTA and CDR2 is FQGNSA. The CDR3 coding sequence is TGTGCCAGCAGCTTAGAGGCTATATCCTACAATGAGCAGTTCTTC. The encoded protein is CASSLEAISYNEQFF.

This clone has just one count. V and J are TRBV6-5 and TRBJ1-5, with 9 bases lining up with TRBD1. Germline-derived CDR1 and CDR2 are MNHEY and SVGAGI. J lost 3 bases, V lost 6 bases, and 6 bases had no gene match. There are 15 residues in the CDR3. CDR3 in amino acids: CASRPGQGDNQPQHF. The CDR3 nucleotides are TGTGCCAGCAGGCCGGGACAGGGTGACAATCAGCCCCAGCATTTT.

The chain joins TRBV27 to TRBJ2-6; 7 bases are a match to TRBD2. Germline-derived CDR1 and CDR2 are MNHEY and SMNVEV (reference sequence). CDR3 length: 16 amino acids. V trimming: 4 bases; J trimming: 9 bases; junction bases outside the gene matches: 12. The CDR3 here is CASSSGTTPKGNVLTF. The DNA of the CDR3 is TGTGCCAGCAGTTCCGGGACTACTCCTAAAGGCAACGTCCTGACTTTC.

V usage is TRBV7-2 and J usage is TRBJ2-1; 9 nucleotides align to TRBD2. V was pared by 1 base and J by 6 bases, with 7 bases of the junction left unmatched. This CDR3 contains 16 residues. CDR1 is SGHTA, CDR2 FQGNSA, per germline. The CDR3 coding sequence is TGTGCCAGCAGCTTAGAGGGACTAGCCCTGGGCAATGAGCAGTTCTTC. Translating gives CASSLEGLALGNEQFF.

The chain links TRBV10-3 to TRBJ1-5; D unclear. From germline, CDR1 is ENHRY and CDR2 SYGVKD. The length of the CDR3 is 12 residues. V lost 0 bases and J 11 bases, leaving 8 bases between the germline ends. Here the CDR3 reads CAISESDAAQHF. DNA of the CDR3: TGTGCCATCAGTGAGTCGGATGCAGCCCAGCATTTT.

The chain uses TRBV6-5 and TRBJ2-3, with 7 bases lining up with TRBD1. The V gene end was trimmed by 4 bases and the J gene end by 5 bases; junction bases not matched to a gene: 12. CDR1 MNHEY and CDR2 SVGAGI come from the germline V gene. There are 16 residues in the CDR3. The CDR3 sequence is CASSSRQGLALDTQYF. The CDR3 DNA reads TGTGCCAGCAGTTCTCGACAGGGATTGGCTTTAGATACGCAGTATTTT.

The chain couples TRBV14 to TRBJ1-2; possibly TRBD1 for D (6 bases). Germline V gene data show CDR1 as SGHDN and CDR2 as FVKESK. The CDR3 length is 14 residues. The V end lost 4 bases, the J end lost 8 bases, and 17 bases lay between the germline ends. The DNA of the CDR3 is TGTGCCAGCAGCCCAATTCCGGACAGAAACGGCTACACCTTC. Protein sequence: CASSPIPDRNGYTF.

This chain links TRBV7-6 with TRBJ2-2, with 8 bases matching TRBD2. V lost 5 bases and J lost 7; bases outside the gene matches: 9. The CDR3 extends over 15 amino acids. The germline V gene encodes CDR1 SGHVS and CDR2 FNYEAQ. This CDR3 reads CASSQAGEYIGELFF. Here the CDR3 DNA reads TGTGCCAGCAGCCAAGCGGGAGAATATATCGGGGAGCTGTTTTTT.